What follows are 2 T cell receptor beta chains derived from one specimen sequenced in a study of cytomegalovirus exposure and HLA in healthy donors. The primer mix had 60 Vbeta and 13 Jbeta primers. Produced via immunoSEQ multiplex PCR; TCRdb's table is partial and in-frame only. Of some 120,000 clones listed, around 77% are singletons. What was sequenced was PBMCs. The receptors here all came from a man aged 45-65 years in good health and CMV-seronegative.

This chain connects TRBV19 to TRBJ2-7; 9 bases fit TRBD2. V trimming: 5 bases; J trimming: 6 bases; junction bases outside the gene matches: 14. The CDR3 runs 16 residues. Germline loops: CDR1 LNHDA, CDR2 SQIVND (reference sequence). CDR3 nucleotides: TGTGCCAGTAGTTCGCCCCGCCGAGCGGGAGGTGTCGAGCAGTACTTC. It is translated as CASSSPRRAGGVEQYF.

This sequence joins TRBV28 and TRBJ2-1; D possibly corresponds to TRBD1 (6 bases). The V gene lost 3 bases and the J gene lost 6 bases, with 15 bases spanning the gap. This CDR3 region has 15 residues. Germline V gives CDR1 MDHEN, CDR2 SYDVKM. The CDR3 DNA reads as TGTGCCAGCAGTTTCCACAGGGTCGAAAGCAATGAGCAGTTCTTC. Amino acids: CASSFHRVESNEQFF. The full variable domain, its missing parts supplied by reference TRBV28 and TRBJ2-1, is DVKVTQSSRYLVKRTGEKVFLECVQDMDHENMFWYRQDPGLGLRLIYFSYDVKMKEKGDIPEGYSVSREKKERFSLILESASTNQTSMYLCASSFHRVESNEQFFGPGTRLTVL.